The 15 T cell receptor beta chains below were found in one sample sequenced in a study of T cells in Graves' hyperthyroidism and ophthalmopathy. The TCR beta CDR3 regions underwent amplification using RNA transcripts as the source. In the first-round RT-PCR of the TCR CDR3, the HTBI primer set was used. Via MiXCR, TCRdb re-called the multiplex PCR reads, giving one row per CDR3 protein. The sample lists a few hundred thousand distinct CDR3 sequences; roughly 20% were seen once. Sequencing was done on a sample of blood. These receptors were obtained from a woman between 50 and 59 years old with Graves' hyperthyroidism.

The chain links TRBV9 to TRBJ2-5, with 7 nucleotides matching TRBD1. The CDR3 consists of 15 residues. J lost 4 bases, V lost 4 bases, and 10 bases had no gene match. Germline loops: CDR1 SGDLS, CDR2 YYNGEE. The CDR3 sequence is CASSPRQGSGETQYF. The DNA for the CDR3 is TGTGCCAGCAGCCCCAGACAGGGCTCAGGAGAGACCCAGTACTTC.

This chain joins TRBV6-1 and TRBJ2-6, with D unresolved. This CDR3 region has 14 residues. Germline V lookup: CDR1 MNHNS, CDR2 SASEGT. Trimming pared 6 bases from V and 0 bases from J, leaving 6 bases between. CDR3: CASRMSSGANVLTF. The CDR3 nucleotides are TGTGCCAGCAGGATGAGCTCTGGGGCCAACGTCCTGACTTTC.

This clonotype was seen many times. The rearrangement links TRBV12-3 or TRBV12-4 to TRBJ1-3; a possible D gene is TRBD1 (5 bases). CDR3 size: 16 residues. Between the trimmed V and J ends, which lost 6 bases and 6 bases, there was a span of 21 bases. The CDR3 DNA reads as TGTGCCAGCAGCACCCAGGGTTATAGTATTGAAAACACCATATATTTT. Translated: CASSTQGYSIENTIYF.

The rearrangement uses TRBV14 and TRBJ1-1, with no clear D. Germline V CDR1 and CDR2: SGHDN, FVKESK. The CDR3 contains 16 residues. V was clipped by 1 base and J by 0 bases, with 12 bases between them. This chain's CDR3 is CASSQGRVLMNTEAFF. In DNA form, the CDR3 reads TGTGCCAGCAGCCAAGGGCGGGTCCTCATGAACACTGAAGCTTTCTTT.

The DNA of the CDR3 is TGTGCCAGCAGCCCTTCCCTAGCGGGAGCTAACAATGAGCAGTTCTTC. Translating gives CASSPSLAGANNEQFF. The chain recombines TRBV7-3 with TRBJ2-1, with 10 bases identical to TRBD2. There are 16 residues in the CDR3. Trimming took 5 bases from V and 5 from J; bases not matched to a gene: 9. Germline V lookup: CDR1 SGHTA, CDR2 FQGTGA.

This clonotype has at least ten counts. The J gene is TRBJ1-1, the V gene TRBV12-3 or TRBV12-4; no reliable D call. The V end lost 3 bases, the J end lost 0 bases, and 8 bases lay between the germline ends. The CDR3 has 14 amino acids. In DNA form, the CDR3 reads TGTGCCAGCAGTTTTAACAGCATGAACACTGAAGCTTTCTTT. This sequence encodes CASSFNSMNTEAFF.

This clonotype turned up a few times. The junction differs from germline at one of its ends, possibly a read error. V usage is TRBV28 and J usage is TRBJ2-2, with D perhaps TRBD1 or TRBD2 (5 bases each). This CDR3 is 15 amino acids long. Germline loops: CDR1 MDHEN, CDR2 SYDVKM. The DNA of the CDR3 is TGTGCCAGCAGTTTGCCGAGGTTGGACACCGGGGAGCTGCTTTTT. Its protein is CASSLPRLDTGELLF.

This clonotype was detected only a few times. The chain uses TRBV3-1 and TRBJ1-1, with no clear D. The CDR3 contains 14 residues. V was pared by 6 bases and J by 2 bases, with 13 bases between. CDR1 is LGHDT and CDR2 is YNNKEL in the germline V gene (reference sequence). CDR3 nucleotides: TGTGCCAGCAGGGAGGGATCTCACAACACTGAAGCTTTCTTT. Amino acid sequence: CASREGSHNTEAFF.

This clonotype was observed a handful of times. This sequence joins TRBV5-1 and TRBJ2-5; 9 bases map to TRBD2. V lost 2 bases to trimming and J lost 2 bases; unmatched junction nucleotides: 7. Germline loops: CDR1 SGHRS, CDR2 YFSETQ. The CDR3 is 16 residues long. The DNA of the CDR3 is TGCGCCAGCAGCTTCAGTAGCGGGGGCCCTCAAGAGACCCAGTACTTC. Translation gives CASSFSSGGPQETQYF.

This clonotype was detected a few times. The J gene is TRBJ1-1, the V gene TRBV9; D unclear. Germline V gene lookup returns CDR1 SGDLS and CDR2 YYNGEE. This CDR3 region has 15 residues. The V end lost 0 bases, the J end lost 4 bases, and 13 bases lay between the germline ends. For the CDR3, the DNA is TGTGCCAGCAGCGTAGGGGGAGGCATGAGCACTGAAGCTTTCTTT. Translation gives CASSVGGGMSTEAFF. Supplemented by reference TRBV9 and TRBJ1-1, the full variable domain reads DSGVTQTPKHLITATGQRVTLRCSPRSGDLSVYWYQQSLDQGLQFLIQYYNGEERAKGNILERFSAQQFPDLHSELNLSSLELGDSALYFCASSVGGGMSTEAFFGQGTRLTVV.

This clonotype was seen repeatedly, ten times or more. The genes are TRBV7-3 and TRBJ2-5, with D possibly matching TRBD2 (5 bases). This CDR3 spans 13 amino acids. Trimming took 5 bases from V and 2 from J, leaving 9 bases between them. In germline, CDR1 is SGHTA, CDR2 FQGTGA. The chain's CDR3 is CASSPGNQETQYF. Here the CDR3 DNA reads TGTGCCAGCAGCCCCGGGAATCAAGAGACCCAGTACTTC.

The CDR3 loop is CSATGAGQETQYF. As DNA, the CDR3 is TGCAGTGCTACGGGAGCGGGTCAAGAGACCCAGTACTTC. The rearrangement links TRBV20-1 to TRBJ2-5, with a possible D match to TRBD2 (6 bases). The CDR3 covers 13 residues. The germline CDR1 and CDR2 sequences are DFQATT and SNEGSKA (reference sequence). The V end was cut by 4 bases, the J end by 2 bases, with 11 bases between.

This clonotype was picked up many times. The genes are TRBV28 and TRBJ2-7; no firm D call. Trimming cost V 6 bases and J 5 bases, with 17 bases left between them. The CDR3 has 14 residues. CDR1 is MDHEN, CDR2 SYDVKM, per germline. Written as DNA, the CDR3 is TGTGCCAGCAGCTTTGACCCCCGGGCGGACGAGCAGTACTTC. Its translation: CASSFDPRADEQYF.

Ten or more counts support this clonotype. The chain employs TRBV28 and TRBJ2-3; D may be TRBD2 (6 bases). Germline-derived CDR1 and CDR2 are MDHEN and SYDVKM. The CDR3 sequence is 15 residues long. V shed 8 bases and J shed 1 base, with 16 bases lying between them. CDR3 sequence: CASRGGVRGTDTQYF. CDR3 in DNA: TGTGCCAGCCGCGGAGGGGTTCGGGGCACAGATACGCAGTATTTT.

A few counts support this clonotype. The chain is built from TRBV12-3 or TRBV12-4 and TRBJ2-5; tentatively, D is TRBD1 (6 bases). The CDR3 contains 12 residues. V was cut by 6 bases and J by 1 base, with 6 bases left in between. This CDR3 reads CASRDSQETQYF. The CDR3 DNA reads TGTGCCAGCAGGGACAGCCAAGAGACCCAGTACTTC.